This T cell receptor beta chain is drawn from a study of blood T cell repertoires in COVID-19. About the research overall: From the United States, Italy and Spain came samples of acute and convalescent COVID-19. T cells, B-cell-depleted T cells, or PBMCs provided the cDNA or gDNA that served as material.

After removal of 1 base from V and 5 bases from J, the junction contained 3 bases not matched to a gene. Looked up from germline, CDR1 is LNHDA and CDR2 is SQIVND (reference sequence). The CDR3 runs to 15 residues. In the authors' workflow: By means of reference gene primer amplification, nucleated cell counts were estimated. The protocol was immunoSEQ multiplex PCR, while the TCRdb copy is restricted to in-frame clones and leaves out a portion. V and J calls and clone size follow that table, whereas D and trimming were derived from the DNA. The data show 75,000 to 95,000 clones, roughly 91% seen once.

The TCR comes from a human donor in a cohort sampled during active COVID-19. Material for sequencing was peripheral blood. The chain combines TRBV19 with TRBJ2-2; 8 bases fit TRBD1. The CDR3 region has the DNA TGTGCCAGTAGTATAGGACAGGGGACTACCGGGGAGCTGTTTTTT. As protein: CASSIGQGTTGELFF.